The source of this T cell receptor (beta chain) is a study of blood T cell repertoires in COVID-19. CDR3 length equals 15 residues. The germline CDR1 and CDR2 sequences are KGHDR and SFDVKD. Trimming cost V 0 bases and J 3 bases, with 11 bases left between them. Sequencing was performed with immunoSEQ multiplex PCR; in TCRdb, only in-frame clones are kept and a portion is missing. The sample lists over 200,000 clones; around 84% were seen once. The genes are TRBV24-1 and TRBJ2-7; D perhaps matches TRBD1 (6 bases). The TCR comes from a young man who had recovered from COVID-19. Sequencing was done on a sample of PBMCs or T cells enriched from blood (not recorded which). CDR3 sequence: CATSDLRRTVYEQYF. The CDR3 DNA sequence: TGTGCCACCAGTGATTTGCGGAGGACAGTCTACGAGCAGTACTTC.